The sequence of this TCR beta chain was determined in a study of T cells in tuberculosis. This sample's time point: new active TB diagnosis, blood taken before or within 7 days of starting treatment. Germline loops: CDR1 LNHDA, CDR2 SQIVND (reference sequence). The CDR3 runs 15 residues. Trimming at V came to 6 bases and at J to 3 bases, leaving 8 bases not matched to a gene. Sequenced by immunoSEQ multiplex PCR; TCRdb stores in-frame clones only, minus some. The sample has around 23,000 clones, approximately 85% seen once; the top ten hold more than 12%. The sequencing used PBMCs, collected at tuberculosis diagnosis. This rearrangement joins TRBV19 to TRBJ1-3; TRBD1 aligns across 7 bases. The sequence was obtained from an adult with tuberculosis. Here the CDR3 reads CASRTTGEVGNTIYF. In DNA, the CDR3 is TGTGCCAGTAGGACCACAGGGGAGGTTGGAAACACCATATATTTT.